One sample yielded the 18 T cell receptor beta chains listed below, sequenced in a study of blood T cells in healthy people across ages. Combining a sample-barcoded 5' primer with a J-beta primer mix, a second PCR ran for roughly 7 to 12 cycles. From the 5' RACE reads, TCRdb called clonotypes with MiXCR, one entry per CDR3 protein. Found here are about 400,000 distinct CDR3 sequences, about 49% of them singletons; the top ten hold under 60%. The sample taken for sequencing was blood. The receptors here all came from a man in his fifties or sixties in good health.

J is TRBJ2-1 and V is TRBV27, with D perhaps matching TRBD2 (6 bases). Between the trimmed V and J ends, which lost 1 base and 7 bases, there was a span of 14 bases. The CDR3 runs to 15 residues. Germline V gives CDR1 MNHEY, CDR2 SMNVEV (reference sequence). The CDR3 coding sequence is TGTGCCAGCAGTTTATTTACGGCGGGGCAGAATGAGCAGTTCTTC. This gives the protein CASSLFTAGQNEQFF.

V is TRBV7-8 and J is TRBJ2-7; a weak D match, TRBD1 (6 bases). Germline V gene lookup returns CDR1 SGHVS and CDR2 FQNEAQ. CDR3 length: 18 amino acids. The germline V and J ends were trimmed by 4 bases and 2 bases, with 24 bases remaining between them. CDR3 sequence reads: CASSSQTGTSQPPYEQYF. CDR3 nucleotides: TGTGCCAGCAGCTCACAGACAGGAACCTCCCAACCCCCCTACGAGCAGTACTTC.

This chain links TRBV7-8 with TRBJ1-6, with TRBD1 as a possible D gene (5 bases). The CDR3 extends over 16 amino acids. Germline values: CDR1 SGHVS, CDR2 FQNEAQ. Trimming left V 0 bases short and J 8 bases short, with 14 bases between. CDR3 in DNA: TGTGCCAGCAGCTTAGCGTTTCAGGGCGCGGATTCACCCCTCCACTTT. Translation: CASSLAFQGADSPLHF.

This chain links TRBV5-1 with TRBJ2-5; TRBD2 might be the D (6 bases). Germline V CDR1 and CDR2: SGHRS, YFSETQ. The CDR3 loop spans 13 amino acids. Trimming removed 8 bases from V and 4 bases from J, with 15 bases in between. The CDR3 here is CASTSIGGETQYF. Here the CDR3 DNA reads TGCGCCAGTACCTCAATCGGGGGAGAGACCCAGTACTTC.

This chain links TRBV29-1 with TRBJ1-2, with D unclear. Trimming pared 3 bases from V and 8 bases from J, leaving 10 bases between. This CDR3 is built from 11 residues. Germline CDR1 SQVTM, CDR2 ANQGSEA. The CDR3 region is CSVDSGGGYTF. In DNA, the CDR3 is TGCAGCGTTGATTCTGGTGGGGGCTACACCTTC.

About this clonotype itself: Its ends do not fully match the called genes, so a read error is possible. The rearrangement uses TRBV5-1 and TRBJ2-3, with no clear D. CDR1 SGHRS and CDR2 YFSETQ come from the germline V gene. The CDR3 is 14 amino acids. Here the CDR3 DNA reads TGCGCCAGCAGTCCGGTGGGTTACACAGATGCGCAGTATTTT. Amino acid sequence: CASSPVGYTDAQYF.

This clonotype has a single count. This may come from a read error, since a much larger clone is one base off. V and J are TRBV25-1 and TRBJ2-6, with D possibly being TRBD2 (5 bases). Trimming removed 8 bases from V and 0 bases from J, with 8 bases in between. The germline V gene encodes CDR1 MGHDK and CDR2 SYGVNS. The CDR3 totals 14 residues. CDR3 in DNA: TGTGCCAGCGGAGGTAACTCTGGGGCCAACGTCCTGACTTTC. Translation gives CASGGNSGANVLTF. The variable domain in full, with the rest retrieved from reference TRBV25-1 and TRBJ2-6, is EADIYQTPRYLVIGTGKKITLECSQTMGHDKMYWYQQDPGMELHLIHYSYGVNSTEKGDLSSESTVSRIRTEHFPLTLESARPSHTSQYLCASGGNSGANVLTFGAGSRLTVL.

This clonotype was observed a single time. The genes are TRBV27 and TRBJ1-2; D not certain. V lost 4 bases and J 3 bases, leaving 9 bases between the germline ends. The CDR3 length is 13 residues. Germline V lookup: CDR1 MNHEY, CDR2 SMNVEV (reference sequence). In nucleotides, the CDR3 is TGTGCCAGCAGTTCCGCCCCTTACTATGGCTACACCTTC. Encoded protein: CASSSAPYYGYTF.

The rearrangement uses TRBV15 and TRBJ1-2; TRBD1 aligns across 7 bases. The CDR3 is 16 amino acids. Unmatched junction bases numbered 9, after V lost 0 bases and J lost 5 bases. Germline loops: CDR1 LNHNV, CDR2 YYDKDF (reference sequence). The chain's CDR3 is CATSRERTGVYYGYTF. CDR3 DNA: TGTGCCACCAGCAGAGAAAGAACAGGGGTCTATTATGGCTACACCTTC.

The chain employs TRBV12-3 or TRBV12-4 and TRBJ1-1; weak D call: TRBD1 (5 bases). This CDR3 is 15 amino acids long. V was shortened by 5 bases and J by 6 bases, with 19 bases between the two germline ends. CDR3 loop: CASSGGGVWVSEAFF. CDR3 bases: TGTGCCAGCAGTGGGGGGGGGGTTTGGGTCTCTGAAGCTTTCTTT.

This clonotype was seen a few times. The V call is TRBV13, the J call TRBJ2-1; 8 nucleotides match TRBD2. The trim removed 3 bases at V and 8 bases at J, leaving 12 bases unmatched. CDR1 is PRHDT, CDR2 FYEKMQ, per germline (reference sequence). The CDR3 covers 16 residues. CDR3 region: CASSFAGTSHVDEQFF. In nucleotides, the CDR3 is TGTGCCAGCAGCTTCGCCGGGACTAGTCATGTCGATGAGCAGTTCTTC.

This chain links TRBV4-2 with TRBJ2-5; perhaps TRBD2 as D (5 bases). Germline V lookup: CDR1 LGHNA, CDR2 YNFKEQ. This CDR3 is built from 13 residues. With 8 bases removed from V and 5 bases from J, the gap between germline ends came to 15 bases. The chain's CDR3 is CASRATSLETQYF. For the CDR3, the DNA is TGTGCCAGCCGCGCTACTAGTTTGGAGACCCAGTACTTC.

This clonotype appeared a few times. This chain joins TRBV7-2 and TRBJ2-3; 9 bases line up with TRBD2. Germline assignment: CDR1 SGHTA and CDR2 FQGNSA. The CDR3 contains 16 residues. With V trimmed by 2 bases and J by 4 bases, 7 bases remained unmatched. The CDR3 reads CASSLRPSGKADTQYF. CDR3 sequence (DNA): TGTGCCAGCAGCTTAAGGCCTAGCGGGAAGGCAGATACGCAGTATTTT.

This clonotype was counted only a few times. The rearrangement links TRBV4-3 to TRBJ2-5, with D perhaps being TRBD1 or TRBD2 (5 bases each). The V gene lost 0 bases and the J gene lost 5 bases, with 13 bases spanning the gap. The germline gives CDR1 LGHNA, CDR2 YSLEER. The CDR3 totals 15 residues. CDR3 region: CASSQDTGRKETQYF. The CDR3 region has the DNA TGCGCCAGCAGCCAAGATACGGGACGAAAGGAGACCCAGTACTTC.

This clonotype was recorded a few times. The rearrangement uses TRBV7-2 and TRBJ2-6; the match to TRBD1 covers 8 bases. The V gene's germline CDR1 is SGHTA and CDR2 FQGNSA. The ends lost 5 bases at V and 0 bases at J; junction bases unmatched: 9. CDR3 size: 18 residues. CDR3 coding DNA: TGTGCCAGCAGCCGAGGACAGGGTGTAAACTCTGGGGCCAACGTCCTGACTTTC. This encodes CASSRGQGVNSGANVLTF.

The CDR3 spells CASSGTGQPHNRETQYF. Written as DNA, the CDR3 is TGTGCCAGCAGTGGGACAGGTCAACCTCACAACCGGGAGACCCAGTACTTC. The V gene is TRBV6-1, the J gene TRBJ2-5, with 7 positions matching TRBD1. The CDR3 loop spans 17 amino acids. V lost 4 bases, J lost 5 bases, and 16 bases stayed unmatched. Germline loops: CDR1 MNHNS, CDR2 SASEGT.

This clonotype occurred a few times. The chain is built from TRBV28 and TRBJ2-1; D ambiguous. CDR3 length equals 13 residues. The V gene lost 7 bases and the J gene lost 4 bases, with 11 bases spanning the gap. The germline gives CDR1 MDHEN, CDR2 SYDVKM. CDR3 region: CASTPTVYNEQFF. The CDR3 coding sequence is TGTGCCAGCACCCCGACGGTGTACAATGAGCAGTTCTTC.

V gene TRBV9 combines with J gene TRBJ2-5, with 8 bases that match TRBD2. This CDR3 spans 14 amino acids. After removal of 4 bases from V and 5 bases from J, the junction contained 7 bases not matched to a gene. Per germline, CDR1 SGDLS and CDR2 YYNGEE. The CDR3 bases are TGTGCCAGCAGCACTGGACTAGCCCCGGAGACCCAGTACTTC. Protein: CASSTGLAPETQYF.